Below, 29 T cell receptor beta chains from the same sample are listed, as sequenced in a study of CD8+CD57+ T cells in acquired aplastic anemia. Previously, flow cytometry had revealed CD8+CD57+ cell expansion in the patients chosen for sequencing. Profiling of TCR beta VDJ combinations and CDR3 sequences used genomic DNA as template. One entry per CDR3 protein, called by TCRdb with MiXCR from the reads. This table holds some 170,000 distinct CDR3 sequences, under 55% found once. The sequenced material came from sorted CD4+, CD8+, or CD8+CD57+ T cells (not recorded which) from PBMCs. Source of these receptors: a human donor with aplastic anemia.

This clonotype was picked up many times. The genes are TRBV6-1 and TRBJ2-7; 9 bases map to TRBD1. V shed 4 bases, J shed 4 bases, and the junction held 8 bases outside the gene matches. The CDR3 covers 15 residues. CDR1 is MNHNS, CDR2 SASEGT, per germline. CDR3 nucleotides: TGTGCCAGCAGTGGGGGACAGGGTGCGGTTTACGAGCAGTACTTC. Its protein product is CASSGGQGAVYEQYF.

The V gene is TRBV6-1, the J gene TRBJ2-5, with 12 bases lining up with TRBD2. CDR1 and CDR2 (germline): MNHNS, SASEGT. The CDR3 is 14 amino acids. The junction had 5 bases not matched to a gene; V was cut back by 7 bases and J by 5 bases. The CDR3 loop is CASTEGLAGETQYF. CDR3 nucleotides: TGTGCCAGCACCGAAGGACTAGCGGGGGAGACCCAGTACTTC.

Many counts were recorded for this clonotype. The chain uses TRBV6-1 and TRBJ2-7, with D perhaps TRBD1 (6 bases). Germline V gene lookup returns CDR1 MNHNS and CDR2 SASEGT. Trimming shortened V by 6 bases and J by 2 bases, and 14 bases separated the two germline ends. There are 14 residues in the CDR3. The CDR3 DNA reads as TGTGCCAGCAGCCCCGGGACACTAGCCTACGAGCAGTACTTC. Translated: CASSPGTLAYEQYF.

The sample holds many counts of this clonotype. This rearrangement joins TRBV12-3 or TRBV12-4 to TRBJ2-2; no reliable D call. With 8 bases removed from V and 0 bases from J, the gap between germline ends came to 13 bases. The CDR3 totals 15 residues. As DNA, the CDR3 is TGTGCCAGCGCCTGGAAGGGTTCGAACACCGGGGAGCTGTTTTTT. Translating gives CASAWKGSNTGELFF.

The chain joins TRBV5-1 to TRBJ2-2; TRBD1 matches 7 bases. The germline gives CDR1 SGHRS, CDR2 YFSETQ. The CDR3 length is 14 residues. V shed 7 bases and J 3 bases; nucleotides not matched to a gene: 6. This CDR3 reads CASSTGSDTGELFF. CDR3 nucleotide sequence: TGCGCCAGCTCGACAGGGTCGGACACCGGGGAGCTGTTTTTT.

The chain recombines TRBV2 with TRBJ2-5, with TRBD2 matching 8 bases. CDR3 size: 13 residues. Germline V CDR1 and CDR2: SNHLY, FYNNEI. V shed 6 bases and J 5 bases; nucleotides not matched to a gene: 5. The DNA for the CDR3 is TGTGCCAGCAGCGCCGGGGGGGGGGAGACCCAGTACTTC. This gives the protein CASSAGGGETQYF.

The sample holds many counts of this clonotype. The gene calls are TRBV6-5 and TRBJ1-1, with D unresolved. Germline CDR1 is MNHEY and CDR2 is SVGAGI. V was trimmed by 10 bases and J by 1 base, leaving 16 bases between them. There are 14 residues in the CDR3. In DNA, the CDR3 is TGTGCCACCAGAGAGGGATCCCAGAACACTGAAGCTTTCTTT. Translated: CATREGSQNTEAFF.

The V call is TRBV19, the J call TRBJ1-1, with no clear D. The V gene lost 1 base and the J gene lost 3 bases, with 9 bases spanning the gap. Germline CDR1 is LNHDA and CDR2 is SQIVND (reference sequence). This CDR3 has 14 residues. The CDR3 nucleotides are TGTGCCAGTAGTATAGGGGGATTGTACACTGAAGCTTTCTTT. This gives the protein CASSIGGLYTEAFF.

The chain uses TRBV19 and TRBJ2-7; D might be TRBD1 or TRBD2, each matching 7 bases. CDR3 length: 14 amino acids. V lost 5 bases to trimming and J lost 1 base, with 12 bases between them. The germline V gene encodes CDR1 LNHDA and CDR2 SQIVND (reference sequence). This chain's CDR3 is CASSHRGGSYEQYF. The CDR3, as DNA: TGTGCCAGTAGTCACAGGGGAGGGTCCTACGAGCAGTACTTC.

The gene calls are TRBV24-1 and TRBJ2-5; no clear D. CDR1 and CDR2 (germline): KGHDR, SFDVKD. The V gene lost 4 bases and the J gene lost 4 bases, with 12 bases spanning the gap. CDR3 size: 14 residues. The CDR3 spells CATSEGSARETQYF. CDR3 in DNA: TGTGCCACCAGTGAAGGGTCAGCCCGAGAGACCCAGTACTTC.

The V gene is TRBV29-1, the J gene TRBJ1-2; D gene ambiguous. V lost 4 bases to trimming and J lost 6 bases, with 6 bases between them. This CDR3 comprises 10 residues. From germline, CDR1 is SQVTM and CDR2 ANQGSEA. This CDR3 is CSVGGDGYTF. CDR3 DNA: TGCAGCGTTGGTGGGGATGGCTACACCTTC.

The V gene is TRBV2, the J gene TRBJ1-1, with D unclear. V lost 4 bases and J 3 bases, leaving 18 bases between the germline ends. CDR1 is SNHLY and CDR2 is FYNNEI in the germline V gene. The CDR3 covers 16 residues. This CDR3 reads CASSGSNGRWDTEAFF. CDR3 nucleotides: TGTGCCAGCAGTGGGTCGAACGGGCGGTGGGACACTGAAGCTTTCTTT.

This clonotype was seen repeatedly, ten times or more. The DNA of the CDR3 is TGTGCCAGCATCACCCCGGGGACCAACACCGGGGAGCTGTTTTTT. It codes for CASITPGTNTGELFF. This chain connects TRBV2 to TRBJ2-2, with D perhaps TRBD1 or TRBD2 (5 bases each). CDR1 is SNHLY, CDR2 FYNNEI, per germline. With 7 bases removed from V and 2 bases from J, the gap between germline ends came to 14 bases. There are 15 residues in the CDR3.

This clonotype was observed many times. The chain couples TRBV7-8 to TRBJ2-1, with TRBD1 as a possible D gene (5 bases). The germline V gene has CDR1 SGHVS and CDR2 FQNEAQ. This CDR3 spans 13 amino acids. V was trimmed by 5 bases and J by 4 bases, leaving 9 bases between them. The CDR3 loop is CASSATVYNEQFF. DNA for the CDR3: TGTGCCAGCAGCGCGACAGTATACAATGAGCAGTTCTTC.

This clonotype was seen only once. The rearrangement joins TRBV20-1 to TRBJ2-5; 7 bases are a match to TRBD2. Germline V CDR1 and CDR2: DFQATT, SNEGSKA (reference sequence). This CDR3 has 15 amino acids. With 7 bases clipped from V and 7 bases from J, the junction kept 18 bases outside the gene matches. CDR3 DNA sequence: TGCAGTGTTTTAGCCCGAGCGGGGTTGACGGGGACCCAGTACTTC. Translation: CSVLARAGLTGTQYF.

This chain joins TRBV10-3 and TRBJ1-5, with D possibly matching TRBD1 (5 bases). Germline V lookup: CDR1 ENHRY, CDR2 SYGVKD. This CDR3 has 12 amino acids. Trimming took 3 bases from V and 7 from J, leaving 7 bases between them. In DNA form, the CDR3 reads TGTGCCATCAGTGACCAGGGCCAGCCCCAGCATTTT. Protein sequence: CAISDQGQPQHF.

This clonotype has more than one count but fewer than ten. V usage is TRBV19 and J usage is TRBJ1-1; D unclear. V was shortened by 5 bases and J by 0 bases, with 10 bases between the two germline ends. Per germline, CDR1 LNHDA and CDR2 SQIVND (reference sequence). This CDR3 spans 14 amino acids. CDR3 DNA: TGTGCCAGTAGTGTTCCTGCGATGAACACTGAAGCTTTCTTT. Protein product: CASSVPAMNTEAFF. Full variable domain (rest looked up from reference TRBV19 and TRBJ1-1): DGGITQSPKYLFRKEGQNVTLSCEQNLNHDAMYWYRQDPGQGLRLIYYSQIVNDFQKGDIAEGYSVSREKKESFPLTVTSAQKNPTAFYLCASSVPAMNTEAFFGQGTRLTVV.

The sample holds many counts of this clonotype. The chain combines TRBV12-3 or TRBV12-4 with TRBJ2-3, with D tentatively TRBD2 (7 bases). The CDR3 length is 16 residues. Trimming stripped 4 bases from V and 4 bases from J, with 18 bases between. The DNA for the CDR3 is TGTGCCAGCAGTTCGCTGGAGGGGGGGCACGCAGATACGCAGTATTTT. Protein product: CASSSLEGGHADTQYF.

The V call is TRBV7-2, the J call TRBJ1-1, with no clear D. Trimming left V 5 bases short and J 1 base short, with 8 bases between. Looked up from germline, CDR1 is SGHTA and CDR2 is FQGNSA. The CDR3 contains 13 residues. CDR3 amino acids: CASSTEENTEAFF. The DNA of the CDR3 is TGTGCCAGCAGCACAGAAGAGAACACTGAAGCTTTCTTT.

The V call is TRBV12-3 or TRBV12-4, the J call TRBJ2-7, with TRBD2 matching 10 bases. The CDR3 has 14 amino acids. The CDR3 sequence: CAAASLAGTYEQYF. CDR3 sequence (DNA): TGTGCAGCAGCCTCACTAGCGGGGACCTACGAGCAGTACTTC.

This clonotype was observed a few times. The chain links TRBV20-1 to TRBJ2-1; TRBD2 aligns across 8 bases. Germline-derived CDR1 and CDR2 are DFQATT and SNEGSKA (reference sequence). V shed 1 base, J shed 9 bases, and the junction held 11 bases outside the gene matches. The CDR3 has 15 residues. The CDR3 reads CSARAVGRGDSEQFF. CDR3 DNA: TGCAGTGCTAGAGCGGTCGGGCGGGGGGATAGTGAGCAGTTCTTC.

This clonotype was found many times. This rearrangement joins TRBV2 to TRBJ1-1, with D unclear. Germline loops: CDR1 SNHLY, CDR2 FYNNEI. This CDR3 contains 10 residues. V was trimmed by 6 bases and J by 7 bases, leaving 6 bases between them. The CDR3 DNA sequence: TGTGCCAGCAGCCTTGGTGAAGCTTTCTTT. It encodes CASSLGEAFF.

This clonotype has a count of ten or more. J is TRBJ2-1 and V is TRBV10-2, with 10 bases lining up with TRBD1. This CDR3 region has 15 residues. From germline, CDR1 is WSHSY and CDR2 SAAADI. The V segment lost 4 bases and the J segment 7 bases; nucleotides outside the gene matches: 7. CDR3 sequence: CASSATGGLVNEQFF. In DNA, the CDR3 is TGCGCCAGCAGTGCGACAGGGGGCCTAGTGAATGAGCAGTTCTTC.

This clonotype came up many times. In DNA, the CDR3 is TGTGCCAGCAGCTTATTACCGGAGGCTGAAGCTTTCTTT. It translates to CASSLLPEAEAFF. The J gene is TRBJ1-1, the V gene TRBV7-3; D is unresolved. The CDR3 has 13 amino acids. Germline values: CDR1 SGHTA, CDR2 FQGTGA. V was pared by 2 bases and J by 6 bases, with 10 bases between.

The chain carries TRBV10-2 and TRBJ2-7; 11 nucleotides line up with TRBD2. Unmatched junction bases numbered 8, after V lost 3 bases and J lost 4 bases. The germline gives CDR1 WSHSY, CDR2 SAAADI. There are 16 residues in the CDR3. The CDR3 reads CASSDRVAGGTYEQYF. The DNA of the CDR3 is TGCGCCAGCAGTGACCGTGTAGCGGGAGGGACATACGAGCAGTACTTC.

This clonotype was seen just once. The chain combines TRBV19 with TRBJ2-1, with a tentative D call TRBD2 (5 bases). The V gene's germline CDR1 is LNHDA and CDR2 SQIVND (reference sequence). Trimming left V 2 bases short and J 3 bases short, with 11 bases between. This CDR3 comprises 15 residues. CDR3: CASSISLAVYNEQFF. The CDR3 coding sequence is TGTGCCAGTAGTATAAGTCTAGCCGTCTACAATGAGCAGTTCTTC.

The rearrangement uses TRBV27 and TRBJ2-3; D unresolved. The CDR3 has 13 residues. Germline-derived CDR1 and CDR2 are MNHEY and SMNVEV (reference sequence). Trimming shortened V by 6 bases and J by 8 bases, and 15 bases separated the two germline ends. This CDR3 reads CASSFESSITQYF. The DNA for the CDR3 is TGTGCCAGCAGCTTTGAGTCCTCAATTACGCAGTATTTT.

This clonotype showed up many times. J is TRBJ2-1 and V is TRBV7-9; 7 bases align to TRBD2. The CDR3 covers 13 residues. Germline V gene data show CDR1 as SEHNR and CDR2 as FQNEAQ (reference sequence). Germline trimming cut 3 bases from V and 9 bases from J; bases unmatched to any gene: 5. The CDR3 DNA reads TGTGCCAGCAGCTTGAGCGGGGAAGTTGAGCAGTTCTTC. This encodes CASSLSGEVEQFF.

V is TRBV4-1 and J is TRBJ2-1; D is possibly TRBD2 (6 bases). Trimming took off 3 bases at V and 5 bases at J, with 17 bases between the two ends. This CDR3 is 16 amino acids long. Germline loops: CDR1 MGHRA, CDR2 YSYEKL. CDR3 in amino acids: CASSHLLDQRDNEQFF. The CDR3, as DNA: TGCGCCAGCAGCCACCTCCTGGACCAGCGGGACAATGAGCAGTTCTTC.